These 12 T cell receptor beta chains were sequenced from one sample in a study of immune heterogeneity within non-small cell lung tumors. The TCR beta CDR3 region underwent multiplex PCR amplification with 32 V and 13 J primers. Using its own MiXCR run on the multiplex PCR reads, TCRdb lists one record per CDR3 protein. The table has over 3,500 distinct CDR3 sequences, under 25% seen once; the top ten hold roughly 8.3%. Each sample used roughly 590 ng of genomic DNA from bulk tumor tissue. Biopsy collection occurred during surgery, with several far-apart biopsies per primary tumor. Patients went through curative surgery, and their non-small cell lung cancer was untreated and newly diagnosed. The specimen was lung tumor tissue. The receptors shown here come from a man aged 70 or older with non-small cell lung cancer.

By sample share, this clonotype is large (0.1 to 1%). V is TRBV5-1 and J is TRBJ1-2; TRBD1 is a possible D gene (5 bases). The CDR3 totals 16 residues. Germline V gene data show CDR1 as SGHRS and CDR2 as YFSETQ. Trimming shortened V by 4 bases and J by 4 bases, and 20 bases separated the two germline ends. Here the CDR3 reads CASSTSGDPMIYGYTF. In nucleotides, the CDR3 is TGCGCCAGCAGCACGAGTGGGGACCCAATGATCTATGGCTACACCTTC. The full variable domain, its missing parts supplied by reference TRBV5-1 and TRBJ1-2, is KAGVTQTPRYLIKTRGQQVTLSCSPISGHRSVSWYQQTPGQGLQFLFEYFSETQRNKGNFPGRFSGRQFSNSRSEMNVSTLELGDSALYLCASSTSGDPMIYGYTFGSGTRLTVV.

As concerns this clonotype: This clone may be a read error of a much larger clone one base away. The V gene is TRBV19, the J gene TRBJ1-2; tentatively, D is TRBD1 (6 bases). CDR3 length: 15 amino acids. CDR1 LNHDA and CDR2 SQIVND come from the germline V gene (reference sequence). CDR3 in amino acids: CAGSTLQGSNYGYTF. For the CDR3, the DNA is TGTGCCGGTAGTACCCTACAGGGTTCTAACTATGGCTACACCTTC.

This clonotype was counted only a few times. V and J are TRBV24-1 and TRBJ2-1; 11 bases agree with TRBD2. The CDR3 length is 16 residues. After removal of 0 bases from V and 4 bases from J, the junction contained 1 base not matched to a gene. Per germline, CDR1 KGHDR and CDR2 SFDVKD. This chain's CDR3 is CATSDLGTSGYNEQFF. The CDR3 DNA is TGTGCCACCAGTGATTTGGGGACTAGCGGTTACAATGAGCAGTTCTTC.

Sample share makes this clonotype medium-sized (0.01 to 0.1%). This chain connects TRBV18 to TRBJ1-6, with D unresolved. This CDR3 has 15 amino acids. From germline, CDR1 is KGHSH and CDR2 LQKENI. V lost 2 bases and J 7 bases, leaving 12 bases between the germline ends. This CDR3 reads CASSPIGQRNSPLHF. The CDR3, as DNA: TGTGCCAGCTCACCAATCGGGCAGAGAAATTCACCCCTCCACTTT.

This clonotype is judged medium-sized. The gene calls are TRBV14 and TRBJ2-7; D might be TRBD1 (6 bases). The CDR3 runs to 13 residues. The germline V and J ends were trimmed by 2 bases and 7 bases, with 12 bases remaining between them. Germline V lookup: CDR1 SGHDN, CDR2 FVKESK. The CDR3 nucleotides are TGTGCCAGCAGCCAAAACAGGGATGGAGAGCAGTACTTC. Protein sequence: CASSQNRDGEQYF.

In this sample, this clonotype is medium-sized. CDR3 coding DNA: TGCAGTGCCGGAGGGCCGGGGCCCCAGTACTTC. Translated, it gives CSAGGPGPQYF. The chain recombines TRBV20-1 with TRBJ2-5, with D tentatively TRBD2 (6 bases). The V gene lost 6 bases and the J gene lost 9 bases, with 14 bases spanning the gap. Germline lookup yields CDR1 DFQATT and CDR2 SNEGSKA (reference sequence). This CDR3 spans 11 amino acids.

The genes are TRBV6-1 and TRBJ2-1; TRBD2 matches 8 bases. CDR3 length equals 15 residues. CDR1 is MNHNS, CDR2 SASEGT, per germline. The ends lost 4 bases at V and 3 bases at J; junction bases unmatched: 5. Here the CDR3 reads CASSGLAGGYNEQFF. Written as DNA, the CDR3 is TGTGCCAGCAGTGGGTTGGCGGGGGGCTACAATGAGCAGTTCTTC.

Worth noting for this clonotype: A much larger clone is a single base away; this may be a read error. V is TRBV12-3 or TRBV12-4 and J is TRBJ2-7; D gene ambiguous. The CDR3 runs to 12 residues. The V gene lost 10 bases and the J gene lost 1 base, with 11 bases spanning the gap. The CDR3 DNA sequence: TGTGCCAACAGCCAAGATTCCTACGAGCAGTACTTC. It translates to CANSQDSYEQYF.

This clonotype is labeled medium-sized. The chain carries TRBV5-1 and TRBJ1-6; possibly TRBD1 for D (5 bases). The germline CDR1 and CDR2 sequences are SGHRS and YFSETQ. Trimming removed 4 bases from V and 14 bases from J, with 22 bases in between. The CDR3 runs 15 residues. Here the CDR3 reads CASSEGNRTPLTLHF. The CDR3 bases are TGCGCCAGCAGCGAGGGAAACAGGACCCCGTTGACCCTCCACTTT.

V gene TRBV29-1 combines with J gene TRBJ1-2, with a possible D match to TRBD1 (6 bases). Looked up from germline, CDR1 is SQVTM and CDR2 is ANQGSEA. The CDR3 runs 12 residues. CDR3 in amino acids: CRGLQGGGGYTF. Here the CDR3 DNA reads TGCAGAGGACTACAGGGCGGAGGTGGCTACACCTTC.

To note about this clonotype: A much larger clone differs by one base, so this may be a read error. The chain recombines TRBV20-1 with TRBJ1-1; TRBD1 is a possible D gene (5 bases). V was cut by 5 bases and J by 3 bases, with 10 bases left in between. The CDR3 consists of 12 residues. Germline V gives CDR1 DFQATT, CDR2 SNEGSKA (reference sequence). DNA for the CDR3: TGCAGTGCTGGAAGGGGATACACTGAAGCTTTCTTT. It yields the protein CSAGRGYTEAFF.

In its sample, this clonotype ranks as medium-sized (0.01 to 0.1%). This sequence joins TRBV6-2 or TRBV6-3 and TRBJ1-5; D call uncertain. V was clipped by 5 bases and J by 3 bases, with 17 bases between them. Looked up from germline, CDR1 is MNHEY and CDR2 is SVGEGT. The CDR3 is 16 residues long. The CDR3 loop reads CASSPPLRRDNQPQHF. The CDR3 bases are TGTGCCAGCAGTCCTCCTCTGAGACGTGACAATCAGCCCCAGCATTTT.